The 15 T cell receptor beta chains reported below all come from one sample, sequenced in a study of chemoradiotherapy in HPV16-positive cancers. Only in-frame clones appear in the TCRdb table, and some are missing; sequencing was by immunoSEQ multiplex PCR. The sample consists of about 3,500 clones, 84% of them appearing once. The sequences come from tumor tissue, collected from a patient who underwent chemoradiotherapy. These receptor sequences come from a human donor with HPV-associated anogenital cancer.

The genes are TRBV10-3 and TRBJ1-5, with TRBD1 matching 8 bases. The CDR3 runs 13 residues. Per the germline V gene, CDR1 is ENHRY and CDR2 is SYGVKD. The V and J ends lost 6 bases and 5 bases, in that order; junction bases with no gene match: 3. In DNA, the CDR3 is TGTGCCATCAGGGACAGGGTGGATCAGCCCCAGCATTTT. Translated, it gives CAIRDRVDQPQHF.

CDR3 nucleotides: TGTGCCAGCTCGCCCCAGGACAGGGCCCTGTGGATAAATGGCTACACCTTC. This sequence encodes CASSPQDRALWINGYTF. V usage is TRBV18 and J usage is TRBJ1-2; 8 bases line up with TRBD1. The CDR3 is 17 residues long. After removal of 6 bases from V and 6 bases from J, the junction contained 18 bases not matched to a gene. In germline, CDR1 is KGHSH, CDR2 LQKENI.

CDR3 DNA sequence: TGTGCCAGCAGTCCCCTCGGGAGGGACTTTCAAGAGACCCAGTACTTC. Its translation: CASSPLGRDFQETQYF. V and J are TRBV6-6 and TRBJ2-5, with 8 bases aligning to TRBD2. The J segment lost 2 bases and the V segment lost 5 bases, leaving 10 bases of the junction unmatched. Germline loops: CDR1 MNHNY, CDR2 SVGAGI (reference sequence). This CDR3 comprises 16 residues.

The chain carries TRBV7-9 and TRBJ2-7; perhaps TRBD1 as D (6 bases). The germline gives CDR1 SEHNR, CDR2 FQNEAQ (reference sequence). The CDR3 consists of 13 residues. Trimming took off 3 bases at V and 5 bases at J, with 11 bases between the two ends. The CDR3 sequence: CASSFQGSNEQYF. In DNA form, the CDR3 reads TGTGCCAGCAGCTTTCAGGGGTCGAACGAGCAGTACTTC.

The gene calls are TRBV30 and TRBJ1-5; D not certain. The CDR3 loop spans 15 amino acids. CDR1 is GTSNPN and CDR2 is SVGIG in the germline V gene (reference sequence). V dropped 4 bases and J dropped 0 bases, with 13 bases sitting between them. CDR3 loop: CAWKSGSYSNQPQHF. For the CDR3, the DNA is TGTGCCTGGAAAAGCGGGTCCTATAGCAATCAGCCCCAGCATTTT.

The chain combines TRBV5-1 with TRBJ1-1; tentative D call: TRBD1 (6 bases). The CDR3 runs 16 residues. Trimming stripped 5 bases from V and 1 base from J, with 18 bases between. Germline V gives CDR1 SGHRS, CDR2 YFSETQ. For the CDR3, the DNA is TGCGCCAGCAGGAAGAACAGCGGGACAAGGAACACTGAAGCTTTCTTT. Its translation is CASRKNSGTRNTEAFF. Combining the CDR3 with reference TRBV5-1 and TRBJ1-1 gives the whole variable domain KAGVTQTPRYLIKTRGQQVTLSCSPISGHRSVSWYQQTPGQGLQFLFEYFSETQRNKGNFPGRFSGRQFSNSRSEMNVSTLELGDSALYLCASRKNSGTRNTEAFFGQGTRLTVV.

The V and J genes are TRBV5-1 and TRBJ1-1; 9 nucleotides match TRBD1. V lost 2 bases to trimming and J lost 10 bases; unmatched junction nucleotides: 6. The CDR3 runs 13 residues. Germline V gene data show CDR1 as SGHRS and CDR2 as YFSETQ. CDR3 protein: CASSFEGGQGAFF. Here the CDR3 DNA reads TGCGCCAGCAGCTTCGAGGGGGGACAGGGAGCTTTCTTT. Full variable domain (missing parts from reference TRBV5-1 and TRBJ1-1): KAGVTQTPRYLIKTRGQQVTLSCSPISGHRSVSWYQQTPGQGLQFLFEYFSETQRNKGNFPGRFSGRQFSNSRSEMNVSTLELGDSALYLCASSFEGGQGAFFGQGTRLTVV.

The J gene is TRBJ2-4, the V gene TRBV2; 8 bases map to TRBD1. CDR3 length equals 15 residues. V lost 3 bases to trimming and J lost 6 bases; unmatched junction nucleotides: 7. The V gene's germline CDR1 is SNHLY and CDR2 FYNNEI. The CDR3 nucleotides are TGTGCCAGCAGTGATATGACGACAGGGGTAAACATTCAGTACTTC. Amino acid sequence: CASSDMTTGVNIQYF.

The rearrangement links TRBV19 to TRBJ2-5, with D possibly matching TRBD2 (5 bases). There are 13 residues in the CDR3. Trimming shortened V by 6 bases and J by 5 bases, and 13 bases separated the two germline ends. CDR1 is LNHDA and CDR2 is SQIVND in the germline V gene (reference sequence). This chain's CDR3 is CASRGSGLETQYF. The CDR3 DNA is TGTGCCAGTAGGGGATCGGGGTTGGAGACCCAGTACTTC.

This clone was counted between two and nine times. The genes are TRBV20-1 and TRBJ1-1; D ambiguous. V was shortened by 3 bases and J by 7 bases, with 9 bases between the two germline ends. CDR1 is DFQATT and CDR2 is SNEGSKA in the germline V gene (reference sequence). CDR3 length equals 11 residues. In nucleotides, the CDR3 is TGCAGTGCTAGCCATAGGAGTGAAGCTTTCTTT. Protein product: CSASHRSEAFF.

The chain uses TRBV6-6 and TRBJ2-5, with D perhaps TRBD2 (6 bases). The CDR3 contains 13 residues. Germline loops: CDR1 MNHNY, CDR2 SVGAGI (reference sequence). With 11 bases removed from V and 5 bases from J, the gap between germline ends came to 18 bases. CDR3 in DNA: TGTGCCGGGGGGAGCAGTCTTGGGGAGACCCAGTACTTC. Encoded protein: CAGGSSLGETQYF.

For the CDR3, the DNA is TGTGCCAGCTCGCCCCGTCAGGGTCCTGATGAAAAACTGTTTTTT. Translation gives CASSPRQGPDEKLFF. The chain uses TRBV7-9 and TRBJ1-4, with D possibly matching TRBD1 (5 bases). Germline CDR1 reads SEHNR; CDR2 reads FQNEAQ (reference sequence). There are 15 residues in the CDR3. Trimming cost V 8 bases and J 6 bases, with 19 bases left between them.

The rearrangement joins TRBV4-2 to TRBJ2-1; TRBD2 agrees at 10 bases. Per the germline V gene, CDR1 is LGHNA and CDR2 is YNFKEQ. The J segment lost 6 bases and the V segment lost 0 bases, leaving 5 bases of the junction unmatched. CDR3 length: 16 amino acids. The CDR3 protein is CASSQDASGGFNEQFF. CDR3 bases: TGTGCCAGCAGCCAAGATGCTAGCGGGGGTTTCAATGAGCAGTTCTTC.

This chain joins TRBV28 and TRBJ2-7; 8 nucleotides line up with TRBD1. Germline trimming cut 6 bases from V and 4 bases from J; bases unmatched to any gene: 8. CDR1 MDHEN and CDR2 SYDVKM come from the germline V gene. CDR3 size: 14 residues. The CDR3 region has the DNA TGTGCCAGCAGACCCCCGACAGGGGCTTACGAGCAGTACTTC. Translated, it gives CASRPPTGAYEQYF. Together with reference TRBV28 and TRBJ2-7, the CDR3 gives the full variable domain: DVKVTQSSRYLVKRTGEKVFLECVQDMDHENMFWYRQDPGLGLRLIYFSYDVKMKEKGDIPEGYSVSREKKERFSLILESASTNQTSMYLCASRPPTGAYEQYFGPGTRLTVT.

The chain is built from TRBV21-1 and TRBJ2-2; the table assigns TRBD2, which was not confirmed against the DNA. TRBV21-1 is noted as a pseudogene. This CDR3 has 21 residues. The CDR3 DNA sequence: TGTGCCAGCAGCACCCCCCCACCCGGACTAGCGGGAGGGCCGCGAACCGGGGAGCTGTTTTTT. It codes for CASSTPPPGLAGGPRTGELFF.